This T cell receptor (beta chain) comes out of a study of PD-1 blockade in mismatch repair-deficient tumors. Study findings and constraints: Tumor-resident clones, often undetectable pretreatment in blood, expanded then contracted after pembrolizumab.

Time point here: 10-day in vitro stimulation with candidate neoantigen peptide 6. Each of several ELISpot-reactive candidate peptides was used for roughly 10-day stimulation. Baseline for clone expansion was a parallel culture with no peptide. Clones were read by immunoSEQ multiplex PCR, and TCRdb kept only the in-frame ones, dropping some. The table includes about 14,000 clones, 70% to 90% detected once. This clone has a handful of counts. The antigen remains undetermined. Trimming removed 2 bases at V and 4 bases at J, with 9 bases between. The CDR3 consists of 13 residues. CDR1 KGHSH and CDR2 LQKENI come from the germline V gene.

The receptor was derived from an adult with mismatch repair-deficient cancer. The material sequenced was cells cultured in vitro, taken from a patient treated with pembrolizumab. The V gene is TRBV18, the J gene TRBJ2-7; D is ambiguous. CDR3: CASSPVKVYEQYF. The CDR3 bases are TGTGCCAGCTCACCAGTTAAAGTATACGAGCAGTACTTC.